These 30 T cell receptor beta chains were all obtained from the same sample, sequenced in a study of shared clonotypes between healthy human individuals. Some clones are missing from TCRdb's copy, which holds only in-frame ones; the method was immunoSEQ multiplex PCR. This table holds roughly 1,000,000 clones, around 78% found once. Sequencing input: memory CD4+ T cells from PBMCs. Subset specified: CD45RA-negative fraction. Source of these receptors: a young man in good health. Some clones in this sample may be carry-over from other donors' samples.

In DNA, the CDR3 is TGTGCCAGCAGACTCAAAGGAGCCGGGGGCTCAATGAACACTGAAGCTTTCTTT. This sequence encodes CASRLKGAGGSMNTEAFF. The chain links TRBV5-8 to TRBJ1-1; D perhaps matches TRBD1 (6 bases). The V gene's germline CDR1 is SGHTS and CDR2 YDEGEE. The V end was cut by 5 bases, the J end by 0 bases, with 23 bases between. CDR3 length: 18 residues.

The chain has TRBV5-1 and TRBJ2-4, with 13 nucleotides matching TRBD2. The CDR3 contains 19 residues. The trim removed 2 bases at V and 0 bases at J, leaving 8 bases unmatched. Per germline, CDR1 SGHRS and CDR2 YFSETQ. CDR3 residues: CASSLLAGGPNPAKNIQYF. CDR3 nucleotide sequence: TGCGCCAGCAGCTTACTAGCGGGAGGGCCAAATCCAGCCAAAAACATTCAGTACTTC.

This clone was counted only a few times. This chain connects TRBV6-1 to TRBJ2-3, with D perhaps TRBD1 (6 bases). Germline V gives CDR1 MNHNS, CDR2 SASEGT. The CDR3 covers 13 residues. Between the trimmed V and J ends, which lost 5 bases and 5 bases, there was a span of 11 bases. CDR3 protein: CASSRQVGDTQYF. CDR3 DNA sequence: TGTGCCAGCAGTCGACAGGTGGGAGATACGCAGTATTTT.

This clone appeared once. The rearrangement uses TRBV6-1 and TRBJ2-5; D gene ambiguous. Germline CDR1 and CDR2: MNHNS and SASEGT. Trimming pared 4 bases from V and 4 bases from J, leaving 13 bases between. The CDR3 contains 14 residues. CDR3 loop: CASSGIGVRETQYF. The CDR3 nucleotides read TGTGCCAGCAGTGGGATTGGCGTAAGAGAGACCCAGTACTTC.

The J gene is TRBJ2-7, the V gene TRBV7-2; 9 bases are a match to TRBD2. This CDR3 spans 18 amino acids. V lost 4 bases, J lost 1 base, and 14 bases stayed unmatched. Germline V CDR1 and CDR2: SGHTA, FQGNSA. CDR3 protein: CASSSPLLREGRSYEQYF. The CDR3 DNA reads TGTGCCAGCAGCTCCCCCCTGCTGCGGGAGGGCCGTTCCTACGAGCAGTACTTC.

The gene calls are TRBV5-6 and TRBJ2-2; TRBD2 matches 7 bases. J was trimmed by 3 bases and V by 1 base; bases with no gene match: 12. CDR3 length: 18 residues. Germline V gene data show CDR1 as SGHDT and CDR2 as YYEEEE. Written as DNA, the CDR3 is TGTGCCAGCAGCTTGAATTTCGGCGGGAGAATGGACACCGGGGAGCTGTTTTTT. As protein: CASSLNFGGRMDTGELFF.

The chain uses TRBV5-4 and TRBJ2-5, with 9 nucleotides matching TRBD2. Germline V CDR1 and CDR2: SGHNT, YYREEE (reference sequence). V lost 6 bases to trimming and J lost 5 bases; unmatched junction nucleotides: 17. The CDR3 runs 17 residues. The CDR3 DNA is TGTGCCAGCACCGGGGGGGCCGCGGGAGGGCCTTTTGAGACCCAGTACTTC. Protein sequence: CASTGGAAGGPFETQYF.

Of note for this clone: A much bigger clone sits one base away, suggesting this may be a read error. The chain employs TRBV11-1 and TRBJ1-2; 10 nucleotides line up with TRBD1. Germline trimming cut 3 bases from V and 3 bases from J; bases unmatched to any gene: 1. This CDR3 spans 14 amino acids. Germline lookup yields CDR1 SGHAT and CDR2 FQDESV (reference sequence). In nucleotides, the CDR3 is TGTGCCAGCAGCTTCGGGACAGGGGACTATGGCTACACCTTC. Protein sequence: CASSFGTGDYGYTF.

The count of this clone is one. This chain uses TRBV18 with TRBJ1-2; D might be TRBD1 (5 bases). Germline CDR1 is KGHSH and CDR2 is LQKENI. This CDR3 spans 15 amino acids. V gave up 3 bases and J gave up 5 bases, with 16 bases separating them. The DNA for the CDR3 is TGTGCCAGCTCACCCGGGGCGGCAGGCCTTTATGGCTACACCTTC. Translation gives CASSPGAAGLYGYTF. Full variable domain (rest looked up from reference TRBV18 and TRBJ1-2): NAGVMQNPRHLVRRRGQEARLRCSPMKGHSHVYWYRQLPEEGLKFMVYLQKENIIDESGMPKERFSAEFPKEGPSILRIQQVVRGDSAAYFCASSPGAAGLYGYTFGSGTRLTVV.

The chain couples TRBV19 to TRBJ1-3; 8 nucleotides line up with TRBD1. V shed 5 bases and J 3 bases; nucleotides not matched to a gene: 3. Germline CDR1 LNHDA, CDR2 SQIVND (reference sequence). CDR3 length: 14 amino acids. CDR3 protein: CASSEDRDGNTIYF. In nucleotides, the CDR3 is TGTGCCAGTAGTGAGGACAGGGATGGAAACACCATATATTTT.

This chain connects TRBV27 to TRBJ2-1; the match to TRBD1 covers 7 bases. The CDR3 contains 14 residues. Germline assignment: CDR1 MNHEY and CDR2 SMNVEV (reference sequence). Trimming cost V 5 bases and J 6 bases; bases outside gene matches: 7. The CDR3 loop is CASSPGTEGNEQFF. The CDR3 region has the DNA TGTGCCAGCAGTCCCGGGACAGAGGGCAATGAGCAGTTCTTC.

The chain carries TRBV7-6 and TRBJ2-1; D is perhaps TRBD2 (6 bases). The CDR3 consists of 15 residues. The ends were cut back, 3 bases at V and 6 bases at J, with 15 bases in the middle. Germline CDR1 is SGHVS and CDR2 is FNYEAQ. CDR3 in DNA: TGTGCCAGCAGCTTGGAAGGAGGGCCAGGCAATGAGCAGTTCTTC. It yields the protein CASSLEGGPGNEQFF.

This chain links TRBV5-1 with TRBJ1-2; 9 nucleotides line up with TRBD1. CDR1 is SGHRS and CDR2 is YFSETQ in the germline V gene. The V and J ends lost 3 bases and 8 bases, in that order; junction bases with no gene match: 8. CDR3 length equals 14 residues. The CDR3 spells CASSWNRDREGYTF. The DNA for the CDR3 is TGCGCCAGCAGCTGGAACCGGGACAGGGAAGGCTACACCTTC.

The V and J genes are TRBV2 and TRBJ2-1; 7 bases align to TRBD2. V was clipped by 2 bases and J by 10 bases; unmatched bases: 11. The CDR3 is 15 amino acids. Germline loops: CDR1 SNHLY, CDR2 FYNNEI. The CDR3 DNA is TGTGCCAGCAGTGAACGGGCTAGCGGTGTGGGAGAGCAGTTCTTC. Protein product: CASSERASGVGEQFF. The variable domain in full, with the rest retrieved from reference TRBV2 and TRBJ2-1, is EPEVTQTPSHQVTQMGQEVILRCVPISNHLYFYWYRQILGQKVEFLVSFYNNEISEKSEIFDDQFSVERPDGSNFTLKIRSTKLEDSAMYFCASSERASGVGEQFFGPGTRLTVL.

The J gene is TRBJ2-7, the V gene TRBV7-3, with 8 bases identical to TRBD1. The germline gives CDR1 SGHTA, CDR2 FQGTGA. V lost 1 base to trimming and J lost 1 base; unmatched junction nucleotides: 3. CDR3 size: 15 residues. CDR3 loop: CASSLMGTGSYEQYF. The CDR3 nucleotides read TGTGCCAGCAGCTTAATGGGGACAGGTTCCTACGAGCAGTACTTC. Together with reference TRBV7-3 and TRBJ2-7, the CDR3 gives the full variable domain: GAGVSQTPSNKVTEKGKYVELRCDPISGHTALYWYRQSLGQGPEFLIYFQGTGAADDSGLPNDRFFAVRPEGSVSTLKIQRTERGDSAVYLCASSLMGTGSYEQYFGPGTRLTVT.

A word on this clone: The identical CDR3 is also encoded by other nucleotide sequences in the sample. The rearrangement links TRBV5-1 to TRBJ2-7; 8 nucleotides align to TRBD1. This CDR3 is 13 amino acids long. CDR1 is SGHRS, CDR2 YFSETQ, per germline. The trim removed 4 bases at V and 4 bases at J, leaving 4 bases unmatched. In DNA form, the CDR3 reads TGCGCCAGCAGCCCGGACAGGGCATACGAGCAGTACTTC. Protein: CASSPDRAYEQYF.

This rearrangement joins TRBV10-3 to TRBJ1-4; D call uncertain. V dropped 8 bases and J dropped 1 base, with 11 bases sitting between them. The CDR3 sequence is 14 residues long. Germline V CDR1 and CDR2: ENHRY, SYGVKD. CDR3 sequence reads: CAIARGETNEKLFF. CDR3 DNA sequence: TGTGCCATCGCTCGCGGGGAAACTAATGAAAAACTGTTTTTT.

This clone was seen a single time. The rearrangement uses TRBV6-5 and TRBJ1-1; D is perhaps TRBD1 (6 bases). Germline V gene lookup returns CDR1 MNHEY and CDR2 SVGAGI. The V end lost 0 bases, the J end lost 4 bases, and 9 bases lay between the germline ends. The CDR3 has 14 residues. CDR3 bases: TGTGCCAGCAGTTACTCGGGGGCCGCCACTGAAGCTTTCTTT. Translating it yields CASSYSGAATEAFF.

Only one count was recorded for this clone. The genes are TRBV27 and TRBJ2-3; D is ambiguous. The CDR3 consists of 16 residues. Trimming took off 6 bases at V and 2 bases at J, with 18 bases between the two ends. Germline V gene lookup returns CDR1 MNHEY and CDR2 SMNVEV (reference sequence). CDR3 DNA sequence: TGTGCCAGCAGCCTCTCCCGCGTTTCTGTCACAGATACGCAGTATTTT. Translating it yields CASSLSRVSVTDTQYF.

J is TRBJ1-5 and V is TRBV30; D uncertain. Between the trimmed V and J ends, which lost 5 bases and 6 bases, there was a span of 11 bases. There are 12 residues in the CDR3. CDR1 and CDR2 (germline): GTSNPN, SVGIG (reference sequence). CDR3 DNA: TGTGCCTGGGGGAACGGTGGTCAGCCCCAGCATTTT. Protein sequence: CAWGNGGQPQHF.

The chain couples TRBV2 to TRBJ1-5; D is unresolved. This CDR3 has 14 amino acids. Germline values: CDR1 SNHLY, CDR2 FYNNEI. The germline V and J ends were trimmed by 2 bases and 5 bases, with 10 bases remaining between them. The CDR3 DNA reads as TGTGCCAGCAGTGAAAGGTCAGATTATCAGCCCCAGCATTTT. Its translation is CASSERSDYQPQHF.

This clone showed up just once. The chain uses TRBV7-9 and TRBJ1-5; tentatively, D is TRBD1 (5 bases). The CDR3 totals 14 residues. CDR1 SEHNR and CDR2 FQNEAQ come from the germline V gene (reference sequence). V was clipped by 3 bases and J by 7 bases, with 13 bases between them. The CDR3 bases are TGTGCCAGCAGCTTCCCAGGGTCAACCCAGCCCCAGCATTTT. The encoded protein is CASSFPGSTQPQHF. Variable domain in full (rest from reference TRBV7-9 and TRBJ1-5): DTGVSQNPRHKITKRGQNVTFRCDPISEHNRLYWYRQTLGQGPEFLTYFQNEAQLEKSRLLSDRFSAERPKGSFSTLEIQRTEQGDSAMYLCASSFPGSTQPQHFGDGTRLSIL.

The chain recombines TRBV5-6 with TRBJ1-2; 7 nucleotides align to TRBD1. V was clipped by 0 bases and J by 8 bases; unmatched bases: 7. The V gene's germline CDR1 is SGHDT and CDR2 YYEEEE. The length of the CDR3 is 14 residues. The CDR3 sequence is CASSLERGTAGYTF. The CDR3 bases are TGTGCCAGCAGCTTGGAGAGGGGGACAGCAGGCTACACCTTC.

This chain connects TRBV5-4 to TRBJ2-3; no firm D call. CDR1 is SGHNT, CDR2 YYREEE, per germline (reference sequence). This CDR3 comprises 13 residues. Deletions cut 3 bases from V and 1 base from J, with 6 bases between. The CDR3 nucleotides read TGTGCCAGCAGCTCGCCGCGCACAGATACGCAGTATTTT. Protein: CASSSPRTDTQYF. Filled out from reference TRBV5-4 and TRBJ2-3, the complete variable domain reads ETGVTQSPTHLIKTRGQQVTLRCSSQSGHNTVSWYQQALGQGPQFIFQYYREEENGRGNFPPRFSGLQFPNYSSELNVNALELDDSALYLCASSSPRTDTQYFGPGTRLTVL.

The chain couples TRBV7-3 to TRBJ2-3; TRBD2 matches 11 bases. This CDR3 is built from 15 residues. CDR1 and CDR2 from the germline V gene are SGHTA and FQGTGA. Trimming removed 5 bases from V and 2 bases from J; junction bases left unmatched: 3. CDR3 DNA sequence: TGTGCCAGCAGCAAGGGACTAGCGGACACAGATACGCAGTATTTT. Translating it yields CASSKGLADTDTQYF.

DNA of the CDR3: TGTGCCAGCAGCGGGAACAGGCAACCGAACACCGGGGAGCTGTTTTTT. As protein: CASSGNRQPNTGELFF. This rearrangement joins TRBV5-6 to TRBJ2-2, with D possibly being TRBD1 (5 bases). Germline lookup yields CDR1 SGHDT and CDR2 YYEEEE. The V gene lost 4 bases and the J gene lost 0 bases, with 13 bases spanning the gap. The CDR3 length is 16 residues.

This clone turned up a few times. This chain links TRBV18 with TRBJ2-7; D gene ambiguous. This CDR3 has 13 amino acids. The germline CDR1 and CDR2 sequences are KGHSH and LQKENI. The V gene lost 2 bases and the J gene lost 6 bases, with 11 bases spanning the gap. This CDR3 is CASSPSVYGEQYF. CDR3 nucleotides: TGTGCCAGCTCACCATCAGTTTACGGCGAGCAGTACTTC. The full variable domain, completed using reference TRBV18 and TRBJ2-7, is NAGVMQNPRHLVRRRGQEARLRCSPMKGHSHVYWYRQLPEEGLKFMVYLQKENIIDESGMPKERFSAEFPKEGPSILRIQQVVRGDSAAYFCASSPSVYGEQYFGPGTRLTVT.

The chain is built from TRBV5-4 and TRBJ2-5; maybe TRBD2 (6 bases). The CDR3 has 14 amino acids. The V gene's germline CDR1 is SGHNT and CDR2 YYREEE (reference sequence). The V gene lost 3 bases and the J gene lost 5 bases, with 14 bases spanning the gap. The CDR3, as DNA: TGTGCCAGCAGCTCTGGAGGCGGGGTCGAGACCCAGTACTTC. Translating gives CASSSGGGVETQYF.

This rearrangement joins TRBV28 to TRBJ2-1; 8 positions match TRBD1. V lost 4 bases and J lost 12; bases outside the gene matches: 11. The CDR3 sequence is 14 residues long. Germline assignment: CDR1 MDHEN and CDR2 SYDVKM. In nucleotides, the CDR3 is TGTGCCAGCAGTTCGGGACAGGACCTGAGTCGGCAGTTCTTC. Encoded protein: CASSSGQDLSRQFF.

The V and J genes are TRBV28 and TRBJ1-5; tentative D call: TRBD1 (6 bases). Germline CDR1 and CDR2: MDHEN and SYDVKM. This CDR3 region has 17 residues. V was clipped by 2 bases and J by 2 bases, with 16 bases between them. The chain's CDR3 is CASSLNSGGFGNQPQHF. CDR3 nucleotides: TGTGCCAGCAGTTTAAATTCGGGGGGCTTCGGCAATCAGCCCCAGCATTTT. Full variable domain (missing parts from reference TRBV28 and TRBJ1-5): DVKVTQSSRYLVKRTGEKVFLECVQDMDHENMFWYRQDPGLGLRLIYFSYDVKMKEKGDIPEGYSVSREKKERFSLILESASTNQTSMYLCASSLNSGGFGNQPQHFGDGTRLSIL.